One sample yielded the 5 T cell receptor beta chains listed below, sequenced in a study of cytomegalovirus exposure and HLA in healthy donors. Researchers ran the PCR with 60 Vbeta and 13 Jbeta primers. The assay was immunoSEQ multiplex PCR, and TCRdb's table has in-frame clones only and misses some. The data hold under 200,000 clones, with around 76% observed a single time. The sample comprised PBMCs. These receptors were collected from a young woman in good health and CMV-seropositive.

This chain connects TRBV7-6 to TRBJ2-5, with D possibly TRBD2 on 6 matching bases. This CDR3 is 15 amino acids long. Germline assignment: CDR1 SGHVS and CDR2 FNYEAQ. V lost 3 bases and J lost 7, with 18 bases in between. The CDR3 sequence: CASSFHAGTQGTQYF. In DNA form, the CDR3 reads TGTGCCAGCAGCTTTCACGCCGGGACTCAGGGGACCCAGTACTTC. The whole variable domain, filled in from reference TRBV7-6 and TRBJ2-5, reads GAGVSQSPRYKVTKRGQDVALRCDPISGHVSLYWYRQALGQGPEFLTYFNYEAQQDKSGLPNDRFSAERPEGSISTLTIQRTEQRDSAMYRCASSFHAGTQGTQYFGPGTRLLVL.

The V and J genes are TRBV4-1 and TRBJ2-7; 9 bases match TRBD2. The CDR3 is 17 residues long. Germline values: CDR1 MGHRA, CDR2 YSYEKL. V gave up 1 base and J gave up 8 bases; unmatched junction bases: 15. Here the CDR3 reads CASSQVSSGDPLRQQYF. The CDR3 DNA sequence: TGCGCCAGCAGCCAAGTGTCTAGCGGGGACCCCCTACGACAGCAGTACTTC.

The rearrangement links TRBV4-3 to TRBJ1-6; 7 bases line up with TRBD1. Germline CDR1 LGHNA, CDR2 YSLEER. The CDR3 totals 15 residues. The V and J ends lost 1 base and 7 bases, in that order; junction bases with no gene match: 4. This CDR3 is CASSQGQGGNSPLHF. In DNA form, the CDR3 reads TGCGCCAGCAGCCAAGGCCAGGGGGGAAATTCACCCCTCCACTTT.

Notes on this clone: A read error may account for a junction end that differs from germline. The J gene is TRBJ1-1, the V gene TRBV5-1; 7 nucleotides agree with TRBD1. Germline V gene data show CDR1 as SGHRS and CDR2 as YFSETQ. CDR3 length: 15 residues. CDR3 amino acids: CVSSLGGQSYTEAFF. For the CDR3, the DNA is TGCGTCAGCAGCTTGGGGGGACAGTCCTACACTGAAGCTTTCTTT.

V usage is TRBV30 and J usage is TRBJ1-4; D call uncertain. The V and J ends lost 5 bases and 8 bases respectively, with 12 bases between them. This CDR3 contains 12 residues. Germline V gene sequence: CDR1 GTSNPN, CDR2 SVGIG (reference sequence). The CDR3 loop is CAWAGLTEKLFF. CDR3 coding DNA: TGTGCCTGGGCCGGACTTACCGAAAAACTGTTTTTT.